One and the same sample provided the 25 T cell receptor beta chains below, sequenced in a study of shared clonotypes between healthy human individuals. The data were produced by immunoSEQ multiplex PCR, yet TCRdb's version contains in-frame clones alone and is incomplete. Of roughly 2,500,000 clones listed, 93% were seen once; the top ten hold about 0.38%. The sequencing input was naive CD4+ T cells from PBMCs. As to subset: CD45RA+ positively selected. The receptors shown here come from a man aged 18 to 29 in good health. Some clones in this sample may be carry-over from other donors' samples.

This clone appeared a single time. The chain recombines TRBV7-9 with TRBJ1-6; 8 bases are shared with TRBD1. Germline CDR1 SEHNR, CDR2 FQNEAQ (reference sequence). The trim removed 5 bases at V and 4 bases at J, leaving 4 bases unmatched. The CDR3 is 15 amino acids. CDR3 loop: CASSPGTGYNSPLHF. CDR3 in DNA: TGTGCCAGCAGCCCCGGGACAGGATATAATTCACCCCTCCACTTT.

The chain recombines TRBV5-8 with TRBJ1-3; D remains unclear. Trimming took off 4 bases at V and 4 bases at J, with 12 bases between the two ends. Germline CDR1 is SGHTS and CDR2 is YDEGEE. CDR3 length: 14 residues. CDR3 residues: CASSPRTSGNTIYF. Here the CDR3 DNA reads TGTGCCAGCAGCCCGCGGACGTCCGGAAACACCATATATTTT.

This chain links TRBV6-5 with TRBJ1-5; D perhaps matches TRBD1 (5 bases). CDR3 size: 15 residues. Trimming removed 0 bases at V and 5 bases at J, with 11 bases between. CDR1 MNHEY and CDR2 SVGAGI come from the germline V gene. The CDR3 protein is CASSYSGPGDQPQHF. DNA for the CDR3: TGTGCCAGCAGTTACTCCGGCCCGGGGGATCAGCCCCAGCATTTT.

The rearrangement links TRBV5-4 to TRBJ2-3; weak D call: TRBD2 (5 bases). Germline CDR1 SGHNT, CDR2 YYREEE (reference sequence). Trimming cost V 1 base and J 1 base, with 10 bases left between them. The CDR3 is 15 residues long. CDR3 DNA: TGTGCCAGCAGCTTGACCTCGCGGGGCACAGATACGCAGTATTTT. This sequence encodes CASSLTSRGTDTQYF.

A remark on this clone: The same CDR3 can be traced to other DNA sequences in this sample. This chain links TRBV30 with TRBJ2-2, with D hard to call. CDR3 length: 11 residues. From germline, CDR1 is GTSNPN and CDR2 SVGIG (reference sequence). V was shortened by 3 bases and J by 8 bases, with 7 bases between the two germline ends. The CDR3 loop is CAWSPFGELFF. In DNA form, the CDR3 reads TGTGCCTGGAGCCCCTTTGGGGAGCTGTTTTTT.

This chain joins TRBV5-1 and TRBJ2-1; 9 bases fit TRBD1. Trimming cost V 4 bases and J 7 bases; bases outside gene matches: 12. Germline CDR1 is SGHRS and CDR2 is YFSETQ. This CDR3 region has 16 residues. The chain's CDR3 is CASSEPRQGVWNEQFF. CDR3 sequence (DNA): TGCGCCAGCAGCGAACCAAGACAGGGGGTTTGGAATGAGCAGTTCTTC.

J is TRBJ1-4 and V is TRBV27; D might be TRBD1 (5 bases). Trimming left V 5 bases short and J 4 bases short, with 11 bases between. Germline CDR1 is MNHEY and CDR2 is SMNVEV (reference sequence). The CDR3 sequence is 14 residues long. CDR3 bases: TGTGCCAGCAGTACCCACAGGAGTAATGAAAAACTGTTTTTT. The encoded protein is CASSTHRSNEKLFF.

The chain links TRBV11-2 to TRBJ2-1; the D call may be TRBD1 or TRBD2 (6 bases each). The CDR3 length is 15 residues. Germline CDR1 and CDR2: SGHAT and FQNNGV. Trimming took 2 bases from V and 5 from J, leaving 13 bases between them. The CDR3 DNA reads as TGTGCCAGCAGCTTATGGGGGGCATCAAACAATGAGCAGTTCTTC. Its protein is CASSLWGASNNEQFF.

This clone was recorded a few times. The V gene is TRBV10-3, the J gene TRBJ1-1; possible D gene TRBD1, 5 bases. V lost 2 bases and J lost 4, with 8 bases in between. Germline CDR1 ENHRY, CDR2 SYGVKD. The length of the CDR3 is 13 residues. This CDR3 reads CAISEVGTTEAFF. The CDR3, as DNA: TGTGCCATCAGTGAGGTGGGGACCACTGAAGCTTTCTTT.

This chain joins TRBV30 and TRBJ1-4; D is undetermined. Germline-derived CDR1 and CDR2 are GTSNPN and SVGIG (reference sequence). The length of the CDR3 is 14 residues. The V end lost 2 bases, the J end lost 5 bases, and 12 bases lay between the germline ends. CDR3 sequence reads: CAWSRPGRNEKLFF. Written as DNA, the CDR3 is TGTGCCTGGAGTCGGCCTGGGAGGAATGAAAAACTGTTTTTT.

Details on this clone: Additional DNA sequences in this sample encode the identical CDR3. V is TRBV19 and J is TRBJ1-1; no clear D gene. The V gene lost 1 base and the J gene lost 3 bases, with 6 bases spanning the gap. CDR1 and CDR2 (germline): LNHDA, SQIVND (reference sequence). CDR3 length equals 13 residues. The CDR3: CASSIVADTEAFF. The CDR3 DNA reads as TGTGCCAGTAGTATAGTGGCGGACACTGAAGCTTTCTTT.

The V and J genes are TRBV7-2 and TRBJ2-3; 11 bases are shared with TRBD2. After removal of 1 base from V and 4 bases from J, the junction contained 7 bases not matched to a gene. Per germline, CDR1 SGHTA and CDR2 FQGNSA. This CDR3 has 17 amino acids. The CDR3 region has the DNA TGTGCCAGCAGCTTAGTGACTAGCGGGATGGTCCCAGATACGCAGTATTTT. Its translation is CASSLVTSGMVPDTQYF.

The chain carries TRBV5-1 and TRBJ2-3; TRBD2 matches 7 bases. J gave up 2 bases and V 4 bases, and 10 bases lay outside the gene matches. Germline CDR1 reads SGHRS; CDR2 reads YFSETQ. CDR3 length equals 16 residues. The CDR3 DNA is TGCGCCAGCAGCCCGTTAGCGGGTGACCTCACAGATACGCAGTATTTT. Its protein product is CASSPLAGDLTDTQYF.

This clone was detected only once. This sequence joins TRBV28 and TRBJ2-7; 9 nucleotides agree with TRBD1. The CDR3 has 14 residues. The V segment lost 2 bases and the J segment 5 bases; nucleotides outside the gene matches: 4. CDR1 and CDR2 (germline): MDHEN, SYDVKM. The CDR3 DNA reads as TGTGCCAGCAGTTTAGGGGACAGGGTTGACGAGCAGTACTTC. This encodes CASSLGDRVDEQYF.

J is TRBJ1-6 and V is TRBV11-2; a possible D gene is TRBD1 (5 bases). Germline-derived CDR1 and CDR2 are SGHAT and FQNNGV. Trimming left V 1 base short and J 11 bases short, with 21 bases between. The CDR3 totals 17 residues. The chain's CDR3 is CASSLVFRGEGSPPLHF. CDR3 sequence (DNA): TGTGCCAGCAGCTTAGTATTTCGGGGGGAAGGGAGTCCACCCCTCCACTTT.

The chain couples TRBV7-2 to TRBJ2-3, with 8 bases aligning to TRBD2. CDR1 is SGHTA and CDR2 is FQGNSA in the germline V gene. V was pared by 1 base and J by 4 bases, with 1 base of the junction left unmatched. The CDR3 runs 14 residues. CDR3: CASSLVGLADTQYF. The CDR3 coding sequence is TGTGCCAGCAGCTTAGTGGGACTAGCAGATACGCAGTATTTT. Together with reference TRBV7-2 and TRBJ2-3, the CDR3 gives the full variable domain: GAGVSQSPSNKVTEKGKDVELRCDPISGHTALYWYRQSLGQGLEFLIYFQGNSAPDKSGLPSDRFSAERTGGSVSTLTIQRTQQEDSAVYLCASSLVGLADTQYFGPGTRLTVL.

This clone appeared a single time. The genes are TRBV7-2 and TRBJ1-1; a weak D match, TRBD1 (5 bases). From germline, CDR1 is SGHTA and CDR2 FQGNSA. V shed 5 bases and J shed 4 bases, with 17 bases lying between them. The CDR3 covers 15 residues. CDR3 DNA sequence: TGTGCCAGCAGCACTCGGATCCCGGGGGGCACTGAAGCTTTCTTT. Protein sequence: CASSTRIPGGTEAFF.

V is TRBV28 and J is TRBJ1-2, with 10 bases matching TRBD1. The CDR3 consists of 15 residues. The J segment lost 4 bases and the V segment lost 6 bases, leaving 8 bases of the junction unmatched. The germline V gene encodes CDR1 MDHEN and CDR2 SYDVKM. CDR3 coding DNA: TGTGCCAGCAGGGTCGGACAGGGGGTGGGCTATGGCTACACCTTC. Protein sequence: CASRVGQGVGYGYTF.

V and J are TRBV7-3 and TRBJ1-2; 9 positions match TRBD1. The CDR3 runs 15 residues. Germline V lookup: CDR1 SGHTA, CDR2 FQGTGA. Losses at the gene ends were 4 bases for V and 8 bases for J; bases not matched to a gene: 11. This CDR3 reads CASSSRSTGGGGYTF. The CDR3, as DNA: TGTGCCAGCAGCTCCCGCTCTACAGGGGGCGGAGGCTACACCTTC.

The chain combines TRBV6-1 with TRBJ1-5; D gene ambiguous. Trimming cost V 11 bases and J 4 bases, with 21 bases left between them. Looked up from germline, CDR1 is MNHNS and CDR2 is SASEGT. CDR3 size: 15 residues. CDR3 loop: CAGRSSGGPNQPQHF. In nucleotides, the CDR3 is TGTGCCGGGAGGAGTAGTGGCGGACCGAATCAGCCCCAGCATTTT.

Concerning this clone itself: The sample contains more than one DNA sequence encoding this CDR3. V usage is TRBV28 and J usage is TRBJ1-1, with D uncertain. CDR1 and CDR2 (germline): MDHEN, SYDVKM. The CDR3 loop spans 12 amino acids. The ends were cut back, 1 base at V and 7 bases at J, with 7 bases in the middle. The CDR3 sequence: CASSLFGFEAFF. CDR3 bases: TGTGCCAGCAGTTTATTTGGCTTTGAAGCTTTCTTT.

J is TRBJ2-7 and V is TRBV7-3, with 8 nucleotides matching TRBD1. V trimming: 5 bases; J trimming: 5 bases; junction bases outside the gene matches: 5. This CDR3 spans 13 amino acids. The germline gives CDR1 SGHTA, CDR2 FQGTGA. This chain's CDR3 is CASSPRQGNEQYF. In nucleotides, the CDR3 is TGTGCCAGCAGCCCCCGACAGGGGAACGAGCAGTACTTC. Filled out from reference TRBV7-3 and TRBJ2-7, the complete variable domain reads GAGVSQTPSNKVTEKGKYVELRCDPISGHTALYWYRQSLGQGPEFLIYFQGTGAADDSGLPNDRFFAVRPEGSVSTLKIQRTERGDSAVYLCASSPRQGNEQYFGPGTRLTVT.

The gene calls are TRBV12-5 and TRBJ2-1, with D possibly TRBD1 on 5 matching bases. V lost 9 bases and J lost 12, with 15 bases in between. The length of the CDR3 is 11 residues. Per germline, CDR1 LGHNT and CDR2 FRNRAP. The CDR3 DNA is TGTGCTAGCCGCAAAGACAGAGGGCAGTTCTTC. It codes for CASRKDRGQFF.

This chain uses TRBV10-3 with TRBJ2-7; the D is unclear. CDR1 and CDR2 (germline): ENHRY, SYGVKD. This CDR3 has 15 amino acids. V shed 3 bases and J shed 3 bases, with 15 bases lying between them. The CDR3: CAISESQPGYYEQYF. The CDR3 nucleotides are TGTGCCATCAGTGAATCTCAGCCAGGTTACTACGAGCAGTACTTC.

The chain employs TRBV4-1 and TRBJ2-5, with TRBD2 identical over 11 bases. The CDR3 consists of 21 residues. In germline, CDR1 is MGHRA, CDR2 YSYEKL. V shed 2 bases and J 2 bases; nucleotides not matched to a gene: 19. The CDR3 here is CASSQLRLGTSGRLRQETQYF. The CDR3 DNA is TGCGCCAGCAGCCAACTACGCCTGGGGACTAGCGGAAGGTTGCGACAAGAGACCCAGTACTTC.